Listed below are T cell receptor beta chains from one sample, sequenced in a study of read filtering for tumor transcriptome and immune sequencing. MiXCR, applied by TCRdb to the reads, yields one record per CDR3 protein. The sample has around 33,000 distinct CDR3 sequences; about a fifth are singletons. Sequenced input: a population of CD138-negative cells sorted from bone marrow. These receptors were obtained from a donor at least 40 years old with multiple myeloma. Both conserved end residues are part of each CDR3. The order of the fields is CDR3 length, clone size, J gene, V gene, D gene, CDR3 protein, CDR3 DNA. The D gene is left open where the match is weak. Size is omitted from some rows. Given values are once, few, many or a class for expanded clones.

len: 14; abundance: many; j_gene: TRBJ2-7; v_gene: TRBV6-5; d_gene: -; CDR3aa: CASSYDRQSYEQYF; CDR3nt: TGTGCCAGCAGTTACGACCGCCAGTCCTACGAGCAGTACTTC
len: 12; abundance: many; j_gene: TRBJ2-3; v_gene: TRBV28; d_gene: -; CDR3aa: CASSLFTLTQYF; CDR3nt: TGTGCCAGCAGTTTATTCACTCTAACGCAGTATTTT
len: 13; abundance: -; j_gene: TRBJ2-1; v_gene: TRBV9; d_gene: -; CDR3aa: CTCSVSPSNEQFF; CDR3nt: TGTACCTGCAGCGTAAGCCCGTCCAATGAGCAGTTCTTC
len: 14; abundance: many; j_gene: TRBJ1-1; v_gene: TRBV6-5; d_gene: TRBD1; CDR3aa: CASSRQGENTEAFF; CDR3nt: TGTGCCAGCAGTCGACAGGGAGAGAACACTGAAGCTTTCTTT
len: 17; abundance: many; j_gene: TRBJ2-1; v_gene: TRBV24-1; d_gene: TRBD1; CDR3aa: CATSDGDRGRSYNEQFF; CDR3nt: TGTGCCACCAGTGACGGGGACAGGGGAAGGTCCTACAATGAGCAGTTCTTC
len: 13; abundance: medium-sized; j_gene: TRBJ2-1; v_gene: TRBV24-1; d_gene: -; CDR3aa: CATSEVRRSEQFF; CDR3nt: TGTGCCACCAGTGAAGTGAGAAGAAGTGAGCAGTTCTTC
len: 15; abundance: many; j_gene: TRBJ2-7; v_gene: TRBV27; d_gene: -; CDR3aa: CASRKTGLGAYEQYF; CDR3nt: TGTGCCAGCAGAAAAACAGGTCTGGGGGCCTACGAGCAGTACTTC
len: 16; abundance: many; j_gene: TRBJ2-3; v_gene: TRBV13; d_gene: TRBD2; CDR3aa: CASSRRLAGGSDTQYF; CDR3nt: TGTGCCAGCAGCCGGCGACTAGCGGGAGGTTCAGATACGCAGTATTTT
len: 12; abundance: few; j_gene: TRBJ2-7; v_gene: TRBV2; d_gene: -; CDR3aa: CASSQGMDEQYF; CDR3nt: TGTGCCAGCAGTCAGGGGATGGACGAGCAGTACTTC
len: 13; abundance: few; j_gene: TRBJ1-5; v_gene: TRBV3-1; d_gene: -; CDR3aa: CASSQGKNQPQHF; CDR3nt: TGTGCCAGCAGCCAAGGAAAGAATCAGCCCCAGCATTTT
len: 14; abundance: few; j_gene: TRBJ2-5; v_gene: TRBV11-2; d_gene: -; CDR3aa: CASSHRGVQETQYF; CDR3nt: TGTGCCAGCAGTCACCGGGGCGTTCAAGAGACCCAGTACTTC
len: 12; abundance: many; j_gene: TRBJ1-1; v_gene: TRBV20-1; d_gene: TRBD1; CDR3aa: CSARDGTGPAFF; CDR3nt: TGCAGTGCTAGAGATGGGACAGGCCCGGCTTTCTTT
len: 16; abundance: many; j_gene: TRBJ1-5; v_gene: TRBV5-5; d_gene: -; CDR3aa: CASSLGLRGRGQPQHF; CDR3nt: TGTGCCAGCAGCTTGGGCCTTCGGGGTCGGGGTCAGCCCCAGCATTTT
len: 15; abundance: many; j_gene: TRBJ1-1; v_gene: TRBV7-9; d_gene: -; CDR3aa: CASSLLGQMNTEAFF; CDR3nt: TGTGCCAGCAGCTTATTAGGACAAATGAACACTGAAGCTTTCTTT
len: 13; abundance: many; j_gene: TRBJ1-1; v_gene: TRBV28; d_gene: -; CDR3aa: CASSRQWNTEAFF; CDR3nt: TGTGCCAGCAGCCGCCAGTGGAACACTGAAGCTTTCTTT
len: 15; abundance: many; j_gene: TRBJ2-2; v_gene: TRBV12-3/TRBV12-4; d_gene: -; CDR3aa: CASSLAEPNTGELFF; CDR3nt: TGTGCCAGCAGTTTAGCGGAACCGAACACCGGGGAGCTGTTTTTT
len: 16; abundance: -; j_gene: TRBJ2-7; v_gene: TRBV5-1; d_gene: TRBD2; CDR3aa: CVSSLLGTRSSYEQYF; CDR3nt: TGCGTCAGCAGCTTGTTAGGGACTAGGAGCTCTTACGAGCAGTACTTC
len: 14; abundance: many; j_gene: TRBJ2-3; v_gene: TRBV2; d_gene: -; CDR3aa: CASSVVGSTDTQYF; CDR3nt: TGTGCCAGCAGTGTTGTGGGTAGCACAGATACGCAGTATTTT
len: 15; abundance: -; j_gene: TRBJ2-5; v_gene: TRBV7-6; d_gene: -; CDR3aa: CASSSDYGTQETQYF; CDR3nt: TGTGCCAGCAGCTCAGACTATGGGACTCAAGAGACCCAGTACTTC
len: 14; abundance: -; j_gene: TRBJ2-7; v_gene: TRBV28; d_gene: -; CDR3aa: CAATSQGPFYEQYF; CDR3nt: TGTGCCGCCACCAGCCAAGGCCCTTTCTATGAGCAGTACTTC
len: 14; abundance: many; j_gene: TRBJ2-3; v_gene: TRBV20-1; d_gene: TRBD2; CDR3aa: CSQNSGSRTDTQYF; CDR3nt: TGCAGTCAGAATAGCGGGAGTCGCACAGATACGCAGTATTTT
len: 14; abundance: many; j_gene: TRBJ2-5; v_gene: TRBV6-1; d_gene: -; CDR3aa: CASSEGHRGETQYF; CDR3nt: TGTGCCAGCAGTGAAGGACACCGGGGGGAGACCCAGTACTTC
len: 13; abundance: many; j_gene: TRBJ2-7; v_gene: TRBV12-3/TRBV12-4; d_gene: -; CDR3aa: CASSLGQGAEQYF; CDR3nt: TGTGCCAGCAGTTTAGGCCAGGGTGCCGAGCAGTACTTC
len: 15; abundance: many; j_gene: TRBJ2-2; v_gene: TRBV20-1; d_gene: -; CDR3aa: CSATNGFANTGELFF; CDR3nt: TGCAGTGCGACAAACGGATTTGCGAACACCGGGGAGCTGTTTTTT
len: 11; abundance: -; j_gene: TRBJ2-7; v_gene: TRBV6-6; d_gene: -; CDR3aa: CASRDRYEQYF; CDR3nt: TGTGCCAGCCGAGATCGCTACGAGCAGTACTTC
len: 16; abundance: -; j_gene: TRBJ1-1; v_gene: TRBV30; d_gene: -; CDR3aa: CAWSVVRAYSNTEAYF; CDR3nt: TGTGCCTGGAGTGTAGTCAGGGCCTATTCGAACACTGAAGCTTACTTT
len: 16; abundance: many; j_gene: TRBJ2-3; v_gene: TRBV20-1; d_gene: -; CDR3aa: CSARRPGSSATDTQYF; CDR3nt: TGCAGTGCCCGCAGACCCGGGTCATCGGCCACAGATACGCAGTATTTT
len: 17; abundance: many; j_gene: TRBJ1-5; v_gene: TRBV27; d_gene: TRBD1; CDR3aa: CASSALQGLGLDQPQHF; CDR3nt: TGTGCCAGCAGTGCACTACAGGGGTTGGGTCTGGATCAGCCCCAGCATTTT
len: 12; abundance: -; j_gene: TRBJ1-1; v_gene: TRBV7-3; d_gene: TRBD1; CDR3aa: CASSRDRTEAYF; CDR3nt: TGTGCCAGCAGCAGGGACAGAACTGAAGCTTACTTT
len: 13; abundance: many; j_gene: TRBJ2-3; v_gene: TRBV7-2; d_gene: -; CDR3aa: CASSLPSTDTQYF; CDR3nt: TGTGCCAGCAGCTTACCTAGCACAGATACGCAGTATTTT
len: 17; abundance: many; j_gene: TRBJ2-5; v_gene: TRBV24-1; d_gene: TRBD1; CDR3aa: CATSESGTAIYQETQYF; CDR3nt: TGTGCCACCAGTGAGTCCGGGACAGCTATATACCAAGAGACCCAGTACTTC
len: 15; abundance: -; j_gene: TRBJ2-1; v_gene: TRBV28; d_gene: TRBD1; CDR3aa: CASSLTQGAGNEQFF; CDR3nt: TGTGCCAGCAGTTTAACCCAGGGGGCAGGCAATGAGCAGTTCTTC
len: 14; abundance: many; j_gene: TRBJ2-5; v_gene: TRBV9; d_gene: -; CDR3aa: CASSVALMGETQYF; CDR3nt: TGTGCCAGCAGCGTAGCGCTTATGGGCGAGACCCAGTACTTC
len: 11; abundance: many; j_gene: TRBJ1-4; v_gene: TRBV2; d_gene: -; CDR3aa: CASTRSVQLFF; CDR3nt: TGTGCCAGCACACGTAGTGTTCAACTGTTTTTT
len: 15; abundance: many; j_gene: TRBJ1-5; v_gene: TRBV4-2; d_gene: -; CDR3aa: CASSRLRGVDQPQHF; CDR3nt: TGTGCCAGCAGCCGATTAAGGGGGGTGGATCAGCCCCAGCATTTT
len: 16; abundance: once; j_gene: TRBJ2-1; v_gene: TRBV19; d_gene: TRBD2; CDR3aa: CASSTGSGGAYNEQFF; CDR3nt: TGTGCCAGTAGTACAGGGAGCGGGGGGGCCTACAATGAGCAGTTCTTC
len: 16; abundance: -; j_gene: TRBJ2-3; v_gene: TRBV10-3; d_gene: -; CDR3aa: CAMEERKSDSTDTQYF; CDR3nt: TGTGCCATGGAGGAGAGAAAATCGGACAGCACAGATACGCAGTATTTT
len: 14; abundance: -; j_gene: TRBJ2-3; v_gene: TRBV29-1; d_gene: -; CDR3aa: CSVDRAGASDTQYF; CDR3nt: TGCAGCGTTGATAGGGCTGGGGCCTCAGATACGCAGTATTTT
len: 15; abundance: many; j_gene: TRBJ2-6; v_gene: TRBV7-3; d_gene: -; CDR3aa: CASSLSGNGANVLTF; CDR3nt: TGTGCCAGCAGCTTGTCAGGAAATGGGGCCAACGTCCTGACTTTC
len: 14; abundance: many; j_gene: TRBJ2-2; v_gene: TRBV12-3/TRBV12-4; d_gene: -; CDR3aa: CASRALANTGELFF; CDR3nt: TGTGCCAGCAGAGCTCTAGCGAACACCGGGGAGCTGTTTTTT
len: 14; abundance: many; j_gene: TRBJ2-1; v_gene: TRBV28; d_gene: -; CDR3aa: CASSVVGRNNEQFF; CDR3nt: TGTGCCAGCAGCGTGGTCGGCAGAAACAATGAGCAGTTCTTC
len: 15; abundance: few; j_gene: TRBJ2-3; v_gene: TRBV7-9; d_gene: TRBD2; CDR3aa: CASSTGTSGTDTQYF; CDR3nt: TGTGCCAGCAGCACAGGGACTAGCGGCACAGATACGCAGTATTTT
len: 17; abundance: many; j_gene: TRBJ2-6; v_gene: TRBV5-1; d_gene: -; CDR3aa: CASSLRHTGTGANVLTF; CDR3nt: TGCGCCAGCAGCTTGAGGCACACAGGGACCGGGGCCAACGTCCTGACTTTC
len: 16; abundance: many; j_gene: TRBJ2-1; v_gene: TRBV25-1; d_gene: TRBD2; CDR3aa: CASSDDERERYNEQFF; CDR3nt: TGTGCCAGCAGTGACGATGAGCGGGAGAGGTACAATGAGCAGTTCTTC
len: 15; abundance: many; j_gene: TRBJ2-3; v_gene: TRBV28; d_gene: TRBD2; CDR3aa: CASRIRLAGADTQYF; CDR3nt: TGTGCCAGCAGAATAAGACTAGCGGGAGCAGATACGCAGTATTTT
len: 17; abundance: few; j_gene: TRBJ2-2; v_gene: TRBV10-3; d_gene: TRBD2; CDR3aa: CAISESLAGLNTGELFF; CDR3nt: TGTGCCATCAGTGAGTCGTTAGCGGGTCTTAACACCGGGGAGCTGTTTTTT
len: 13; abundance: many; j_gene: TRBJ2-7; v_gene: TRBV6-1; d_gene: -; CDR3aa: CASSPTRGNEQYF; CDR3nt: TGTGCCAGCAGCCCAACTAGAGGGAACGAGCAGTACTTC
len: 15; abundance: many; j_gene: TRBJ2-5; v_gene: TRBV3-1; d_gene: -; CDR3aa: CASSQTLGGQGAQYF; CDR3nt: TGTGCCAGCAGCCAAACTCTAGGCGGGCAAGGGGCCCAGTACTTC
len: 13; abundance: few; j_gene: TRBJ2-3; v_gene: TRBV7-2; d_gene: -; CDR3aa: CASSLFGTDTQYF; CDR3nt: TGTGCCAGCAGCTTATTTGGCACAGATACGCAGTATTTT
len: 14; abundance: few; j_gene: TRBJ1-6; v_gene: TRBV20-1; d_gene: -; CDR3aa: CSASTGLPRSPLHF; CDR3nt: TGCAGTGCTAGTACCGGCCTTCCTAGGTCACCCCTCCACTTT
len: 16; abundance: -; j_gene: TRBJ2-5; v_gene: TRBV6-1; d_gene: -; CDR3aa: CASSEAPPGAGETQYF; CDR3nt: TGTGCCAGCAGTGAAGCCCCTCCAGGGGCCGGGGAGACCCAGTACTTC